This T cell receptor (beta chain) derives from a study of radiation and T cells in renal cell carcinoma. The time point was: baseline pretreatment blood. Treatment reported: 15 Gy SBRT to primary tumor, nephrectomy 4 weeks later. Produced via immunoSEQ multiplex PCR; TCRdb's table is partial and in-frame only. The sample contains some 140,000 clones, roughly 90% of which appear only once. The specimen comprised blood, sampled from a patient whose treatment included radiotherapy and nephrectomy. The clonotype comes from a woman aged 50 to 60 with renal cell carcinoma.

This CDR3 is CASSTENNSPLHF. The CDR3 DNA reads as TGTGCCAGCAGTACAGAAAATAATTCACCCCTCCACTTT. The chain couples TRBV2 to TRBJ1-6; no reliable D call. The germline V and J ends were trimmed by 5 bases and 5 bases, with 7 bases remaining between them. The CDR3 covers 13 residues. Germline V CDR1 and CDR2: SNHLY, FYNNEI.